The clone carrying this T cell receptor (beta chain) has just one count. This CDR3 comprises 18 residues. J was trimmed by 2 bases and V by 6 bases; bases with no gene match: 19. From germline, CDR1 is SGHTA and CDR2 FQGNSA. These data are taken from a study of blood T cells in healthy people across ages. Primers used in a second PCR of about 6 to 11 cycles were a sample-barcoded 5' primer and a J-beta primer mix. All cDNA molecules were each tagged by a template-switch adaptor with 12 random nucleotides. TCRdb processed the 5' RACE reads anew with MiXCR; each CDR3 protein has one entry. Counted here are about 1.7 million distinct CDR3 sequences, about 28% occurring once; the ten biggest clones make up about 7.7%.

This rearrangement joins TRBV7-2 to TRBJ2-7, with TRBD1 matching 7 bases. Sequencing was performed on blood. This TCR was sampled from a woman younger than 45 in good health. CDR3 bases: TGTGCCAGCAGTAAGTTCCGGGACAGAGGCGTCGGGGCCTACGAGCAGTACTTC. It specifies CASSKFRDRGVGAYEQYF.